The 8 T cell receptor beta chains below come from one sample, sequenced in a study of OX40 agonist ivuxolimab in advanced cancers. TCRdb's copy holds only in-frame clones and misses some; the assay was immunoSEQ multiplex PCR. The table has tens of thousands of clones, about 84% seen once. The material sequenced was CD4+ or CD8+ T cells sorted from blood, taken in a trial of the OX40 agonist ivuxolimab. The source is an adult with an advanced solid tumor such as melanoma, head and neck, liver or kidney cancer.

The rearrangement links TRBV6-5 to TRBJ1-2; D uncertain. V dropped 0 bases and J dropped 0 bases, with 11 bases sitting between them. CDR3 length: 16 residues. The germline V gene encodes CDR1 MNHEY and CDR2 SVGAGI. CDR3 DNA sequence: TGTGCCAGCAGTTACTCGGTCTGGCCTACTAACTATGGCTACACCTTC. It is translated as CASSYSVWPTNYGYTF.

The rearrangement uses TRBV11-3 and TRBJ1-6, with D unclear. Germline CDR1 and CDR2: SGHNT and YENEEA. The V and J ends lost 5 bases and 10 bases respectively, with 15 bases between them. There are 14 residues in the CDR3. The CDR3 sequence is CASSLKVGPSPLHF. In DNA form, the CDR3 reads TGTGCCAGCAGCCTTAAAGTCGGCCCCTCACCCCTCCACTTT.

The genes are TRBV29-1 and TRBJ2-1, with 14 bases fitting TRBD2. Trimming cost V 0 bases and J 1 base; bases outside gene matches: 14. This CDR3 region has 21 residues. Germline V lookup: CDR1 SQVTM, CDR2 ANQGSEA. This CDR3 is CSVEDPRTGTSGSWSYNEQFF. The CDR3 coding sequence is TGCAGCGTTGAAGATCCTAGGACCGGGACTAGCGGGAGCTGGTCCTACAATGAGCAGTTCTTC.

The V call is TRBV14, the J call TRBJ2-7; D could derive from TRBD1 or TRBD2 (5 bases each). Germline V gives CDR1 SGHDN, CDR2 FVKESK. The CDR3 loop spans 12 amino acids. The V end was cut by 8 bases, the J end by 0 bases, with 8 bases between. The CDR3: CASGDASYEQYF. In DNA form, the CDR3 reads TGTGCCAGCGGGGACGCCTCCTACGAGCAGTACTTC.

The V call is TRBV6-1, the J call TRBJ2-5, with D possibly TRBD1 on 6 matching bases. Near its end, the DNA agrees better with TRBJ2-7, so the J call may be wrong. Germline-derived CDR1 and CDR2 are MNHNS and SASEGT. The length of the CDR3 is 15 residues. In nucleotides, the CDR3 is TGTGCCAGCAGTGAAGCACAGGGTGTTAACTACGAGCAGTACTTC. Translation gives CASSEAQGVNYEQYF.

The count of this clone is one. The rearrangement links TRBV7-3 to TRBJ2-7; 7 nucleotides agree with TRBD1. This CDR3 contains 14 residues. Losses at the gene ends were 3 bases for V and 2 bases for J; bases not matched to a gene: 4. The germline gives CDR1 SGHTA, CDR2 FQGTGA. The DNA of the CDR3 is TGTGCCAGCAGCTTCAGGGACAGCCCCTACGAGCAGTACTTC. Protein sequence: CASSFRDSPYEQYF.

V gene TRBV18 combines with J gene TRBJ1-4; D is undetermined. The V gene lost 3 bases and the J gene lost 6 bases, with 8 bases spanning the gap. This CDR3 comprises 13 residues. Germline CDR1 and CDR2: KGHSH and LQKENI. The CDR3 region has the DNA TGTGCCAGCTCACCGGACCTGCATGAAAAACTGTTTTTT. This sequence encodes CASSPDLHEKLFF.

The chain carries TRBV5-1 and TRBJ2-7; 9 bases match TRBD2. CDR3 length equals 16 residues. Trimming cost V 4 bases and J 4 bases; bases outside gene matches: 12. Germline V CDR1 and CDR2: SGHRS, YFSETQ. The DNA of the CDR3 is TGCGCCAGCAGCCCCGGGGCGCTAGCGGGAACATACGAGCAGTACTTC. The encoded protein is CASSPGALAGTYEQYF.